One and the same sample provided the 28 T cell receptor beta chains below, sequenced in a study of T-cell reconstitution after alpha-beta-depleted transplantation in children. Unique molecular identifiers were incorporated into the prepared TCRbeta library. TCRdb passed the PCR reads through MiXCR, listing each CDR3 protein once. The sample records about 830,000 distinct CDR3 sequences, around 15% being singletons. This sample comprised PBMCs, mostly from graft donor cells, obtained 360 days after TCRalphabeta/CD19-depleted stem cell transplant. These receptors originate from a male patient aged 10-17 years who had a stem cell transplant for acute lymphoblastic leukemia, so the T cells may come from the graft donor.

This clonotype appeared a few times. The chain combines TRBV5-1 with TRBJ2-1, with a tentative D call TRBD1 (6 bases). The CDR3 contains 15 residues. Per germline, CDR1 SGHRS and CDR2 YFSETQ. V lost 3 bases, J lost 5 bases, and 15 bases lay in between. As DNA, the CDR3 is TGCGCCAGCAGCTCCCTCCGGACAGCCAACAATGAGCAGTTCTTC. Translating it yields CASSSLRTANNEQFF.

The DNA of the CDR3 is TGTGCCAGCAGCCAAGACCGTCAAGCCTACGAGCAGTACTTC. This encodes CASSQDRQAYEQYF. J is TRBJ2-7 and V is TRBV3-1, with no clear D. CDR1 and CDR2 from the germline V gene are LGHDT and YNNKEL (reference sequence). The CDR3 runs 14 residues. Trimming stripped 0 bases from V and 2 bases from J, with 8 bases between.

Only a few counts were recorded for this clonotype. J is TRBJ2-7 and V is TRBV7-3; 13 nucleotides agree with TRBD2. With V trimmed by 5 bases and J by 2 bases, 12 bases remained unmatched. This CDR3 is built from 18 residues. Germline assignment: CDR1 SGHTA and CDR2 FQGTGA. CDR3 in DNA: TGTGCCAGCAGCCCGACGGGGAGGGGGACTAGCGGGACCTACGAGCAGTACTTC. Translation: CASSPTGRGTSGTYEQYF. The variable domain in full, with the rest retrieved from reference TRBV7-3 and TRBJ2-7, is GAGVSQTPSNKVTEKGKYVELRCDPISGHTALYWYRQSLGQGPEFLIYFQGTGAADDSGLPNDRFFAVRPEGSVSTLKIQRTERGDSAVYLCASSPTGRGTSGTYEQYFGPGTRLTVT.

The CDR3 loop is CASRRISGRSGNNEQFF. CDR3 in DNA: TGTGCCAGCAGAAGGATTAGCGGGAGGAGTGGAAACAATGAGCAGTTCTTC. J is TRBJ2-1 and V is TRBV6-2 or TRBV6-3; 10 bases align to TRBD2. V dropped 6 bases and J dropped 5; count of bases not matched to a gene: 13. Germline CDR1 reads MNHEY; CDR2 reads SVGEGT. The CDR3 covers 17 residues.

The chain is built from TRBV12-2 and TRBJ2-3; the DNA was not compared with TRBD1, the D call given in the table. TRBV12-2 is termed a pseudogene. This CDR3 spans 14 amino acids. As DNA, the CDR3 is TGTTCCCCGGCCGGGACCCGAGCGGTTGATACGCAGTATTTT. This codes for CSPAGTRAVDTQYF.

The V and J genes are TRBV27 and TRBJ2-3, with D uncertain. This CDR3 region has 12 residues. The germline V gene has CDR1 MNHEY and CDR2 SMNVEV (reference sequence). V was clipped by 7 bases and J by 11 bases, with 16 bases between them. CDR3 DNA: TGTGCCAGCATCTTCCCGGGCCTCAGGCAGTATTTT. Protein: CASIFPGLRQYF.

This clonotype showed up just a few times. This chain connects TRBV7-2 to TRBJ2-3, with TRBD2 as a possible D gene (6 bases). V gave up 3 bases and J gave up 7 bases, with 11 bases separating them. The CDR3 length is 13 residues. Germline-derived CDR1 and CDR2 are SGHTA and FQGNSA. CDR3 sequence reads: CASSFRGTYTQYF. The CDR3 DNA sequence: TGTGCCAGCAGCTTTCGTGGGACTTATACGCAGTATTTT.

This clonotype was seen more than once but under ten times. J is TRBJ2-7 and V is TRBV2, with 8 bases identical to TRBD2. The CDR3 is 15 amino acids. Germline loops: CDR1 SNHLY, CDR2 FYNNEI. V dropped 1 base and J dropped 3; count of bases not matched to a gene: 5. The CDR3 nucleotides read TGTGCCAGCAGTGAAGAGGGGACTAGGCTCTACGAGCAGTACTTC. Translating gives CASSEEGTRLYEQYF.

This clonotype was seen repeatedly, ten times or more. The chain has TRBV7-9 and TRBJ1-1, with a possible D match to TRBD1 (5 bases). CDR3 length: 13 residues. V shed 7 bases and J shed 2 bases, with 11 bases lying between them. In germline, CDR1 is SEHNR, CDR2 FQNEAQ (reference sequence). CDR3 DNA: TGTGCCAGCACCCCGACAGTTAACACTGAAGCTTTCTTT. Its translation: CASTPTVNTEAFF.

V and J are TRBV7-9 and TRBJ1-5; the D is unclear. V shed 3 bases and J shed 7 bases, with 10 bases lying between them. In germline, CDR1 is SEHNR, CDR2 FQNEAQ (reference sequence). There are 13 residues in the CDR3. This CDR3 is CASSFADGQPQHF. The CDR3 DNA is TGTGCCAGCAGCTTCGCTGATGGACAGCCCCAGCATTTT.

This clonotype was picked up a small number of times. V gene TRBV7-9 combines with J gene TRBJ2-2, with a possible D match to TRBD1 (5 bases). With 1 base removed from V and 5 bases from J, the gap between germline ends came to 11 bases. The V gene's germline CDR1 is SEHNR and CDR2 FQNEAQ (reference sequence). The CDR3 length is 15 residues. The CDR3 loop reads CASSLGQSVTGELFF. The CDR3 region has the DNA TGTGCCAGCAGCTTAGGACAGTCTGTGACCGGGGAGCTGTTTTTT. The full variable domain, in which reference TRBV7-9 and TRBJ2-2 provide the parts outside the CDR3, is DTGVSQNPRHKITKRGQNVTFRCDPISEHNRLYWYRQTLGQGPEFLTYFQNEAQLEKSRLLSDRFSAERPKGSFSTLEIQRTEQGDSAMYLCASSLGQSVTGELFFGEGSRLTVL.

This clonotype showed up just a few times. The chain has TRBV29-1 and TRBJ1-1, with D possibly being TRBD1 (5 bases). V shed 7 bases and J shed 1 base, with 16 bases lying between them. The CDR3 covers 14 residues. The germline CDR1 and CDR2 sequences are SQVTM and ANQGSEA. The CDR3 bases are TGCAGCGGGGGCGCGCGGGGACCGAACACTGAAGCTTTCTTT. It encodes CSGGARGPNTEAFF.

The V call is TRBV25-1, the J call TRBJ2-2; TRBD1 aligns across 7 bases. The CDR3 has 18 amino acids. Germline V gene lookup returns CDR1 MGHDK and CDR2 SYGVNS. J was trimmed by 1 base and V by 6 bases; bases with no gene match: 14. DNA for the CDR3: TGTGCCAGCAGCGGCCGGACAGGTTCGGAAGGGAACACCGGGGAGCTGTTTTTT. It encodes CASSGRTGSEGNTGELFF.

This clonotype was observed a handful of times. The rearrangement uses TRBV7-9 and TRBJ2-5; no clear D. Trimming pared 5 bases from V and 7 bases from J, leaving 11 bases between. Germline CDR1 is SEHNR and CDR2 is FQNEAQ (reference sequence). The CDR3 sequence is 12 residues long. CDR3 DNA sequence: TGTGCCAGCAGCGCACCACCAGGGACCCAGTACTTC. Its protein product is CASSAPPGTQYF. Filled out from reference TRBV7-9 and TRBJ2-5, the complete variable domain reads DTGVSQNPRHKITKRGQNVTFRCDPISEHNRLYWYRQTLGQGPEFLTYFQNEAQLEKSRLLSDRFSAERPKGSFSTLEIQRTEQGDSAMYLCASSAPPGTQYFGPGTRLLVL.

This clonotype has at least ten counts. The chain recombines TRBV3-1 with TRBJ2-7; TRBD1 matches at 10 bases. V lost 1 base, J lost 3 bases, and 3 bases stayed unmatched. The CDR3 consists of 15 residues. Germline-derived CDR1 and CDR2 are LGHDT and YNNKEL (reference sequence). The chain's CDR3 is CASSQAGQGFYEQYF. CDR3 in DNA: TGTGCCAGCAGCCAAGCGGGACAGGGGTTCTACGAGCAGTACTTC.

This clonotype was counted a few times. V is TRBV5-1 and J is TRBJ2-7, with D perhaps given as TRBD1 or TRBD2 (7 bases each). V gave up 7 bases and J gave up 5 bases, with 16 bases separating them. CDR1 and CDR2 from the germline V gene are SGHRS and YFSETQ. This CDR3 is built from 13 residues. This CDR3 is CASSGGGVNEQYF. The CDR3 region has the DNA TGCGCCAGCTCAGGGGGGGGCGTCAACGAGCAGTACTTC.

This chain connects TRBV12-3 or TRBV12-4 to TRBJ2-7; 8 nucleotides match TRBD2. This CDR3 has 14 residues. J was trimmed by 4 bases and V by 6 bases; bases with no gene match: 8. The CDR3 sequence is CASRSGTRWYEQYF. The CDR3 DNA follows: TGTGCCAGCAGATCCGGGACTAGATGGTACGAGCAGTACTTC.

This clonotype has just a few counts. The CDR3: CASSPQASSYEQYF. DNA of the CDR3: TGCGCCAGCAGCCCACAGGCTAGCTCCTACGAGCAGTACTTC. This chain joins TRBV4-1 and TRBJ2-7, with TRBD1 as a possible D gene (5 bases). V was cut by 4 bases and J by 0 bases, with 10 bases left in between. The germline CDR1 and CDR2 sequences are MGHRA and YSYEKL. The CDR3 length is 14 residues.

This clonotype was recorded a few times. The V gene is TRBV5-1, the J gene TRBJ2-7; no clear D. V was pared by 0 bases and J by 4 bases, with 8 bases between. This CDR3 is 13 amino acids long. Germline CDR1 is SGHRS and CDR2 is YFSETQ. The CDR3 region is CASSLVAEYEQYF. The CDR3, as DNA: TGCGCCAGCAGCTTGGTGGCGGAATACGAGCAGTACTTC.

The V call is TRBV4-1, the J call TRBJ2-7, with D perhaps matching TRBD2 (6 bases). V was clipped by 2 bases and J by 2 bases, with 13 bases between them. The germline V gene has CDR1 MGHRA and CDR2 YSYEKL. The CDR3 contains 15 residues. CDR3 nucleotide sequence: TGCGCCAGCAGCCAACCACTAGCAGCGACCTACGAGCAGTACTTC. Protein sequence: CASSQPLAATYEQYF.

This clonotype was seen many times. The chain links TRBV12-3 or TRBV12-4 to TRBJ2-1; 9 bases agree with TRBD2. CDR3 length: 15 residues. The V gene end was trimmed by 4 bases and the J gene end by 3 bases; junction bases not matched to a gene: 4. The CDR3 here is CASSSSGRSYNEQFF. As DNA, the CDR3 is TGTGCCAGCAGTTCGAGCGGGAGGAGCTACAATGAGCAGTTCTTC.

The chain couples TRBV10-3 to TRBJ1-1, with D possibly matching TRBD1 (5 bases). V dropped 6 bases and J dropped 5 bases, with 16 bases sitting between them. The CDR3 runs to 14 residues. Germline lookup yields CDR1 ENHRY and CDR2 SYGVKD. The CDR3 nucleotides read TGTGCCATCAGGGGACCGGGAGTCGGGACTGAAGCTTTCTTT. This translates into CAIRGPGVGTEAFF.

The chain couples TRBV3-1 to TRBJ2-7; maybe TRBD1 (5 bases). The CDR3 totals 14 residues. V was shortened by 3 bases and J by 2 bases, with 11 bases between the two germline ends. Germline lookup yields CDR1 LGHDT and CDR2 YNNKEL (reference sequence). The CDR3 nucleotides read TGTGCCAGCAGCCAGCAGACAGCCCCCTACGAGCAGTACTTC. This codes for CASSQQTAPYEQYF.

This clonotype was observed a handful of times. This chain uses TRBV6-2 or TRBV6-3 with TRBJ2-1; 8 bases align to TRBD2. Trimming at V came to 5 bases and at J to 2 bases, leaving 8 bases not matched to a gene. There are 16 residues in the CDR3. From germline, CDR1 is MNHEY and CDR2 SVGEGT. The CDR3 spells CASSTESSGPYNEQFF. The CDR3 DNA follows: TGTGCCAGCAGTACTGAATCTAGCGGGCCCTACAATGAGCAGTTCTTC.

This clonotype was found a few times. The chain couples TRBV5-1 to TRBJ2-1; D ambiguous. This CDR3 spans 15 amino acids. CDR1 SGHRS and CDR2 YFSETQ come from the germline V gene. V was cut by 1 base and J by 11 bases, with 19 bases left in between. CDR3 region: CASSLRSSDGAKQFF. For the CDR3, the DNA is TGCGCCAGCAGCTTGAGGTCATCTGACGGCGCGAAGCAGTTCTTC.

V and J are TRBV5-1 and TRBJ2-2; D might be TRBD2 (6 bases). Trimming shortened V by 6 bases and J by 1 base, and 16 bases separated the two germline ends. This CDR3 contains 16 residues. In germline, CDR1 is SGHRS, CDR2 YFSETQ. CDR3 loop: CASTRWGSGNTGELFF. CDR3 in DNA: TGCGCCAGCACCCGCTGGGGTAGCGGGAACACCGGGGAGCTGTTTTTT. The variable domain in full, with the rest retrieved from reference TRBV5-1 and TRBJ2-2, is KAGVTQTPRYLIKTRGQQVTLSCSPISGHRSVSWYQQTPGQGLQFLFEYFSETQRNKGNFPGRFSGRQFSNSRSEMNVSTLELGDSALYLCASTRWGSGNTGELFFGEGSRLTVL.

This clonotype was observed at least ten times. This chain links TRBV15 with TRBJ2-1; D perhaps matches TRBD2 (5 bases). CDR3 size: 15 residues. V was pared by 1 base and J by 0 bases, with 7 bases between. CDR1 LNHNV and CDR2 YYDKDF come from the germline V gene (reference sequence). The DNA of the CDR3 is TGTGCCACCAGCAGAGGTAGCGCCTCCTACAATGAGCAGTTCTTC. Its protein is CATSRGSASYNEQFF.

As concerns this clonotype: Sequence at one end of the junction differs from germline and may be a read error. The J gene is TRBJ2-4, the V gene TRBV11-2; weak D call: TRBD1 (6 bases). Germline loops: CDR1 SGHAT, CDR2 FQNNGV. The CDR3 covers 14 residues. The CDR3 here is CASSNYRDWHIPYF. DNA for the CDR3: TGTGCCAGCAGCAACTACAGGGATTGGCACATTCCGTACTTC.